The 6 T cell receptor beta chains listed next were all sequenced from one sample in a study of blood T cells in healthy people across ages. Together with a sample-barcoded 5' primer, a J-beta primer mix was included in a second PCR lasting about 6 to 12 cycles. Via MiXCR, TCRdb re-called the 5' RACE reads, giving one row per CDR3 protein. The data hold 800,000 or so distinct CDR3 sequences, with roughly 25% observed a single time. This same sample was also part of a study on T cells of mothers and their children.

The sample comprised blood. These receptors were taken from a boy between 10 and 17 years old in good health.

The sample holds a few counts of this clonotype. No conserved phenylalanine or tryptophan ends this CDR3, so it is likely a read error. Because the CDR3's place on the DNA is in doubt, the DNA is left out and the CDR3 is given as listed by TCRdb. V usage is TRBV3-1 and J usage is TRBJ2-3. The CDR3 is 13 amino acids in total, end residues counted. Germline CDR1 is LGHDT and CDR2 is YNNKEL (reference sequence). The CDR3 loop reads CASSKGGRTDVLL.

CDR3 in amino acids: CSVKGTGLGQPQHF. The CDR3 region has the DNA TGCAGCGTGAAGGGGACAGGGCTAGGGCAGCCCCAGCATTTT. The chain couples TRBV29-1 to TRBJ1-5; 9 bases align to TRBD1. Germline V gene sequence: CDR1 SQVTM, CDR2 ANQGSEA. This CDR3 region has 14 residues. The V segment lost 6 bases and the J segment 7 bases; nucleotides outside the gene matches: 10.

Points on this clonotype: A much bigger clone sits one base away, suggesting this may be a read error. The chain is built from TRBV7-9 and TRBJ1-2; D uncertain. Germline V CDR1 and CDR2: SEHNR, FQNEAQ (reference sequence). The CDR3 totals 15 residues. CDR3 residues: CSSSAPGATLDGYTF. Here the CDR3 DNA reads TGTTCCAGCAGCGCACCCGGCGCTACCTTGGATGGCTACACCTTC.

This chain uses TRBV19 with TRBJ2-1, with TRBD1 as a possible D gene (6 bases). CDR3 length: 17 amino acids. CDR1 and CDR2 from the germline V gene are LNHDA and SQIVND (reference sequence). V lost 5 bases, J lost 4 bases, and 21 bases lay in between. The CDR3 sequence is CASSLRRQGLWYNEQFF. CDR3 sequence (DNA): TGTGCCAGTAGTCTACGTAGGCAGGGGTTATGGTACAATGAGCAGTTCTTC.

Only a few counts were recorded for this clonotype. The chain links TRBV12-3 or TRBV12-4 to TRBJ1-3; D is unclear. CDR3 length equals 14 residues. V was shortened by 4 bases and J by 0 bases, with 7 bases between the two germline ends. The CDR3 DNA is TGTGCCAGCAGTTCCGGCTACTCTGGAAACACCATATATTTT. Translation gives CASSSGYSGNTIYF.

The CDR3 sequence is CSAPTASRDYGYTF. DNA for the CDR3: TGCAGTGCTCCTACAGCCTCTAGGGACTATGGCTACACCTTC. This chain joins TRBV20-1 and TRBJ1-2, with unresolved D. CDR1 is DFQATT, CDR2 SNEGSKA, per germline (reference sequence). Trimming pared 5 bases from V and 3 bases from J, leaving 16 bases between. The CDR3 sequence is 14 residues long.